This is a list of T cell receptor beta chains from one sample in a study of T-cell memory formation after mild COVID-19. TCRdb ran MiXCR on the 5' RACE reads and lists one entry per CDR3 protein. The sample shows 300,000 to 400,000 distinct CDR3 sequences, 14% of them seen only once. The sample comprised PBMCs or a T cell subset sorted from them (not recorded which). These receptors were collected from a man aged 18 to 29 who had mild COVID-19 (a few samples of this study predate the infection). Cell type and time point are not known. Both conserved end residues are part of each CDR3. The order of the fields is clone size, D gene, V gene, J gene, CDR3 DNA, CDR3 protein. The D gene is left open where the match is weak. The size entry is marked missing in some rows and otherwise reads once, few, many or a size class.

>few|NA|TRBV6-5|TRBJ2-2
TGTGCCAGCAGGGAACCAGGACACGGGGAGCTGTTTTTT
CASREPGHGELFF
>NA|NA|TRBV3-1|TRBJ1-3
TGTGCCAGCAGCCAAGCTCAGGGGACCATATATTTT
CASSQAQGTIYF
>NA|TRBD1|TRBV4-3|TRBJ1-4
TGCGCCAGCAGCCAAGAGACTCAGGGGGCGGCTAATGAAAAACTGTTTTTT
CASSQETQGAANEKLFF
>few|NA|TRBV5-1|TRBJ2-5
TGCGCCAGCAGCTTGGGCGCAGTCCAAGAGACCCAGTACTTC
CASSLGAVQETQYF
>NA|NA|TRBV9|TRBJ1-2
TGTGCCAGCAGCGTCGACAGGTCCAACTATGGCTACACCTTC
CASSVDRSNYGYTF
>NA|NA|TRBV4-1|TRBJ1-2
TGCGCCAGCAGCCAAGTAGGGACGGGAAACTATGGCTACACCTTC
CASSQVGTGNYGYTF
>few|NA|TRBV5-1|TRBJ1-2
TGCGCCAGCAGCGTAGAGGGACGGAGCTACACCTTC
CASSVEGRSYTF
>NA|NA|TRBV12-3/TRBV12-4|TRBJ1-5
TGTGCCAGCTGTAGAGGGGGTGGAAATCAGCCCCAGCATTTT
CASCRGGGNQPQHF
>few|NA|TRBV29-1|TRBJ1-5
TGCAGCGTTGGTTCCCGGGCTTATCAGCCCCAGCATTTT
CSVGSRAYQPQHF
>few|NA|TRBV6-2/TRBV6-3|TRBJ1-5
TGTGCCAGCAGTTACCAGCAACAGCCCCAGCATTTT
CASSYQQQPQHF
>NA|NA|TRBV5-1|TRBJ2-1
TGCGCCAGCAGCGTAAACCCCGGGACCACGGGCAATGAGCAGTTCTTC
CASSVNPGTTGNEQFF
>few|NA|TRBV25-1|TRBJ2-5
TGTGCCAGTGGGCCCGCAGGTACCCAGTACTTC
CASGPAGTQYF
>NA|NA|TRBV6-1|TRBJ2-1
TGTGCCAGCAGGGGGGGTACTGAGCAGTTCTTC
CASRGGTEQFF
>once|NA|TRBV6-2/TRBV6-3|TRBJ2-7
TGTGCCAGCAGTTACTTATCCTTAGGGAACTACGAGCAGTACTTC
CASSYLSLGNYEQYF
>NA|NA|TRBV18|TRBJ1-5
TGTGCCAGCTCACCACAGGTGAATCAGCCCCAGCATTTT
CASSPQVNQPQHF
>NA|NA|TRBV20-1|TRBJ1-5
TGCAGTGCTAGAGACCCCAGGGTCTCTAATCAGCCCCAGCATTTT
CSARDPRVSNQPQHF
>NA|TRBD1|TRBV27|TRBJ1-2
TGTGCCAGCAGTTCGACAGGGGAGGGCTACACCTTC
CASSSTGEGYTF
>NA|NA|TRBV29-1|TRBJ2-5
TGCAGCGTTGGGACATCGGGAGAGACCCAGTACTTC
CSVGTSGETQYF
>few|NA|TRBV12-3/TRBV12-4|TRBJ1-4
TGTGCCAGCAGTTTAATCGGGCGGACCCTGTTTTTT
CASSLIGRTLFF
>many|NA|TRBV5-1|TRBJ2-4
TGCGCCAGCAGCTTGGTTGGCAGGGCCTTCGCCAAAAACATTCAGTACTTC
CASSLVGRAFAKNIQYF
>NA|NA|TRBV30|TRBJ2-5
TGTGCCTGGAGTGTCTTACGGGAGACCCAGTACTTC
CAWSVLRETQYF
>few|NA|TRBV5-1|TRBJ1-1
TGCGCCAGCAGCTCCCCGCCCAGGGGTGGTGAAGCTTTCTTT
CASSSPPRGGEAFF
>NA|TRBD2|TRBV7-2|TRBJ2-1
TGTGCCAGCAGCGAACTAGCGGGGGGGGCCTACAATGAGCAGTTCTTC
CASSELAGGAYNEQFF
>NA|NA|TRBV6-2/TRBV6-3|TRBJ2-2
TGTGCCAGCAGGCCGCCCCCCACAGAGAACACCGGGGAGCTGTTTTTT
CASRPPPTENTGELFF
>few|NA|TRBV6-2/TRBV6-3|TRBJ2-3
TGTGCCAGCAGTCAACCCGGGTCCAGGGGTACGCAGTATTTT
CASSQPGSRGTQYF
>NA|NA|TRBV9|TRBJ2-2
TGTGCCAGCAGCCATCACGGCACCGGGGAGCTGTTTTTT
CASSHHGTGELFF
>NA|NA|TRBV6-5|TRBJ2-1
TGTGCCAGCAGTACCCAGTTCGGTAACAGGGTAAGGAGCACCTACAATGAGCAGTTCTTC
CASSTQFGNRVRSTYNEQFF
>few|NA|TRBV5-6|TRBJ1-4
TGTGCCAGCAGACTGACTGCAACTAATGAAAAACTGTTTTTT
CASRLTATNEKLFF
>NA|NA|TRBV5-4|TRBJ1-2
TGTGCCAGCAGCTTGGCGAAGAACTATGGCTACACCTTC
CASSLAKNYGYTF
>many|NA|TRBV5-1|TRBJ2-2
TGCGCCAGCAGCTTGGCGGTGGATGGACTCACCGGGGAGCTGTTTTTT
CASSLAVDGLTGELFF
>few|NA|TRBV6-5|TRBJ1-2
TGTGCCAGCAGCCCAGAGTGGCGGCAGAGGATCTATGGCTACACCTTC
CASSPEWRQRIYGYTF
>NA|NA|TRBV2|TRBJ1-5
TGTGCCAGCAACCTGGAGGGGGGCACTCAGCCCCAGCATTTT
CASNLEGGTQPQHF
>many|NA|TRBV5-1|TRBJ1-2
TGCGCCAGCAGCTTATCTACGGCTAACTATGGCTACACCTTC
CASSLSTANYGYTF